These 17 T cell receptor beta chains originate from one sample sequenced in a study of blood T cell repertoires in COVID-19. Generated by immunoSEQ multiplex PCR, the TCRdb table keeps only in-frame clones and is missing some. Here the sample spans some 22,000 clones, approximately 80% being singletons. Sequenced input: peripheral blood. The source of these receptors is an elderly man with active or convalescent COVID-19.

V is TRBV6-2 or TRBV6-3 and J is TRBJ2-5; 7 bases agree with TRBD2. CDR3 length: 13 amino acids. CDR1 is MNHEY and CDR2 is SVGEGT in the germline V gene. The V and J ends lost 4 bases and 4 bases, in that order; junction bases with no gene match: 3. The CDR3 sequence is CASSWTRGETQYF. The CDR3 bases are TGTGCCAGCAGTTGGACTAGGGGAGAGACCCAGTACTTC.

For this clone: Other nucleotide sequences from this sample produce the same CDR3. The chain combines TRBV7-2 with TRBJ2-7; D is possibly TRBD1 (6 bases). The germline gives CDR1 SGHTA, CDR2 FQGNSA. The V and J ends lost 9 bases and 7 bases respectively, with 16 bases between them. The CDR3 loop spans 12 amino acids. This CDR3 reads CASNQGNREQYF. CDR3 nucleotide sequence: TGTGCCAGTAACCAGGGGAACCGAGAGCAGTACTTC. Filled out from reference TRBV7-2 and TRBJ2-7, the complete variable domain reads GAGVSQSPSNKVTEKGKDVELRCDPISGHTALYWYRQSLGQGLEFLIYFQGNSAPDKSGLPSDRFSAERTGGSVSTLTIQRTQQEDSAVYLCASNQGNREQYFGPGTRLTVT.

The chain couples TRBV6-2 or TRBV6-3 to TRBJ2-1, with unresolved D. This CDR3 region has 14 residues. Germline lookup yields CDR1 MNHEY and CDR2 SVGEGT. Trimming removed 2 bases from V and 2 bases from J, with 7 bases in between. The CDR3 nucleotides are TGTGCCAGCAGTTACGCCCCTACCTACAATGAGCAGTTCTTC. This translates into CASSYAPTYNEQFF.

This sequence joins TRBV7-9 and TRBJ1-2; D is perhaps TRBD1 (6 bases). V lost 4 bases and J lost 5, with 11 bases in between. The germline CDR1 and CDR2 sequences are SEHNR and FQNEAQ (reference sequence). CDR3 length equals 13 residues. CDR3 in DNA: TGTGCCAGCAGCTCGGACAGTCTATATGGCTACACCTTC. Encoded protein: CASSSDSLYGYTF.

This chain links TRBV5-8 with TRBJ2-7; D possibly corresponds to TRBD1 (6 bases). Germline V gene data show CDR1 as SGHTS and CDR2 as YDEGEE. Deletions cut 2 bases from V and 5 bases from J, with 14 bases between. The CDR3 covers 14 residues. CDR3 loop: CASSFRGGLNEQYF. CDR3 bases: TGTGCCAGCAGCTTCCGAGGGGGTCTCAACGAGCAGTACTTC.

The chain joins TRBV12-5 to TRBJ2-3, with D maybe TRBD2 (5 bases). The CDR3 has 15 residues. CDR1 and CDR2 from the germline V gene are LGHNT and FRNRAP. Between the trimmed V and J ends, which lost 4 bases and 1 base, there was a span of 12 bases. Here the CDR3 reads CASGSGGGGTDTQYF. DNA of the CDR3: TGTGCTAGTGGTTCGGGTGGAGGAGGCACAGATACGCAGTATTTT. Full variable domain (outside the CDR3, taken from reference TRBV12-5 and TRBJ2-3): DARVTQTPRHKVTEMGQEVTMRCQPILGHNTVFWYRQTMMQGLELLAYFRNRAPLDDSGMPKDRFSAEMPDATLATLKIQPSEPRDSAVYFCASGSGGGGTDTQYFGPGTRLTVL.

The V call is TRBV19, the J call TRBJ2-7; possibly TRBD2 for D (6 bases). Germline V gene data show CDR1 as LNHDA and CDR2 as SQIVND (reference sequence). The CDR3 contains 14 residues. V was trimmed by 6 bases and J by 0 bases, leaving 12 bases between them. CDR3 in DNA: TGTGCCAGTAGCGGGGGACTTACCTCCTACGAGCAGTACTTC. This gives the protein CASSGGLTSYEQYF.

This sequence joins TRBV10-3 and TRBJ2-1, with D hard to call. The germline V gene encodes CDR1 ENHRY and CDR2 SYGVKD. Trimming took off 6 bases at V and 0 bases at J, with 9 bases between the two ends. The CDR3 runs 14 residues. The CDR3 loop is CAIRFSSSYNEQFF. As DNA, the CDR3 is TGTGCCATCAGATTCTCCAGCTCCTACAATGAGCAGTTCTTC.

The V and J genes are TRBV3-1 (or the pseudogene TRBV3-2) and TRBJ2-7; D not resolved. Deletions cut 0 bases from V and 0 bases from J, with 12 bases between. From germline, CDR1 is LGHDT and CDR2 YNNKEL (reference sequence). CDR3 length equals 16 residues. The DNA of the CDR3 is TGTGCCAGCAGCCAAGATACGCTAGTAAACTCCTACGAGCAGTACTTC. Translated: CASSQDTLVNSYEQYF.

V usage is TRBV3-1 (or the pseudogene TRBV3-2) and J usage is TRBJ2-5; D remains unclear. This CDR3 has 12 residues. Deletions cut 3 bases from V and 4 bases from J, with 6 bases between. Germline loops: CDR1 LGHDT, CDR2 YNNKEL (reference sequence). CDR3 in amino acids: CASSQNRETQYF. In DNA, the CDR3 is TGTGCCAGCAGCCAGAATAGAGAGACCCAGTACTTC.

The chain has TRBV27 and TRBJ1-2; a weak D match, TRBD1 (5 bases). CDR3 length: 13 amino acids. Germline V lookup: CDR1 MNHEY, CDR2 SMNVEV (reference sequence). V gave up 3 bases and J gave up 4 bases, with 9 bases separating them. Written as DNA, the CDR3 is TGTGCCAGCAGTTTTCAGGGTTTCTATGGCTACACCTTC. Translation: CASSFQGFYGYTF.

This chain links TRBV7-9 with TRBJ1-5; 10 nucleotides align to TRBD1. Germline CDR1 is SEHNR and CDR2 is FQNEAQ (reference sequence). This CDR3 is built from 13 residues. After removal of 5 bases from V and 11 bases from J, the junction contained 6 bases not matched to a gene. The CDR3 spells CASSVDRGRAQHF. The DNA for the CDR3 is TGTGCCAGCAGCGTAGACAGGGGGCGAGCCCAGCATTTT.

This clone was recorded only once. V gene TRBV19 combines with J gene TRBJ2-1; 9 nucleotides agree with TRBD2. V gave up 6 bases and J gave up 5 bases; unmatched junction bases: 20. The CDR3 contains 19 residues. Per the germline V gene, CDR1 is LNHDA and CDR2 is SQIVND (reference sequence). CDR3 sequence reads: CASRTHADRGLAVNNEQFF. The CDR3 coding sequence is TGTGCCAGTAGGACGCACGCTGATAGGGGACTAGCAGTCAACAATGAGCAGTTCTTC. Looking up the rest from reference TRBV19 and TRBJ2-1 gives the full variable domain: DGGITQSPKYLFRKEGQNVTLSCEQNLNHDAMYWYRQDPGQGLRLIYYSQIVNDFQKGDIAEGYSVSREKKESFPLTVTSAQKNPTAFYLCASRTHADRGLAVNNEQFFGPGTRLTVL.

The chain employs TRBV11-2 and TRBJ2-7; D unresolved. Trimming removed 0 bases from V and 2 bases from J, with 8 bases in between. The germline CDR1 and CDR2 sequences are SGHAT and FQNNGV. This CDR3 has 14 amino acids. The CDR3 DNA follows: TGTGCCAGCAGCTTAGATGGGCTACCCTACGAGCAGTACTTC. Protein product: CASSLDGLPYEQYF.

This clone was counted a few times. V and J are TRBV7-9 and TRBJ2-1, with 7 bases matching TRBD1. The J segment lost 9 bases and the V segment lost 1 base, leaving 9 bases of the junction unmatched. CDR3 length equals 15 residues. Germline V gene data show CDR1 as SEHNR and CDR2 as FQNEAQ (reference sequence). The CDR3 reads CASSLDAGQAVEQFF. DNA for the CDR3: TGTGCCAGCAGCTTAGACGCCGGACAGGCGGTTGAGCAGTTCTTC.

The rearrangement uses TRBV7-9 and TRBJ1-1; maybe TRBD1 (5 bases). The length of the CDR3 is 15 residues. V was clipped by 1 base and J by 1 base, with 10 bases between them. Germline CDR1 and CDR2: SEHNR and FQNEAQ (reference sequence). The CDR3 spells CASSLGQISNTEAFF. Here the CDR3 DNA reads TGTGCCAGCAGCTTAGGACAGATCTCGAACACTGAAGCTTTCTTT.

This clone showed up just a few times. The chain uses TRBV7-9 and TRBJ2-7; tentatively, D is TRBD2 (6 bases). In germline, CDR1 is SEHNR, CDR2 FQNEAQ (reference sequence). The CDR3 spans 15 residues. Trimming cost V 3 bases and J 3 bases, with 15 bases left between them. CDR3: CASSFLAGSHYEQYF. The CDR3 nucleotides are TGTGCCAGCAGCTTCTTGGCGGGAAGCCACTACGAGCAGTACTTC.